This T cell receptor (beta chain) was retrieved from a study of T-cell memory formation after mild COVID-19. TCRdb re-derived calls from the 5' RACE reads in MiXCR, one entry per CDR3 protein. Of about 560,000 distinct CDR3 sequences in the sample, less than 25% are singletons; the top ten hold 7% to 9%. CDR1 and CDR2 (germline): SGHTA, FQGTGA. The CDR3 consists of 15 residues. V dropped 5 bases and J dropped 8; count of bases not matched to a gene: 9. The chain links TRBV7-3 to TRBJ2-1; 10 nucleotides match TRBD2. The specimen sequenced was PBMCs or a T cell subset sorted from them (not recorded which). The clonotype originates from an adult woman who had mild COVID-19 (a few samples of this study predate the infection). Cell type and time point are not known. CDR3 sequence (DNA): TGTGCCAGCAGCCGACTAGCGGGTCTTTTCGATGAGCAGTTCTTC. Encoded protein: CASSRLAGLFDEQFF.